This T cell receptor beta chain is drawn from a study of blood T cell repertoires in COVID-19. Study-level information: Italy, Spain and the United States were the sources of the convalescent and acute COVID-19 samples. In each case, the material was cDNA or gDNA derived from T cells, B-cell-depleted T cells, or PBMCs.

Authors' methods: Estimation of nucleated cell counts relied on the amplification of reference gene primers. Only in-frame clones appear in the TCRdb table, and some are missing; sequencing was by immunoSEQ multiplex PCR. The V and J calls and the clone size are those of that table, but D and trimming were determined from the DNA. The sample has 350,000 to 400,000 clones, around 91% seen once. Germline CDR1 reads MGHRA; CDR2 reads YSYEKL. V gave up 1 base and J gave up 2 bases; unmatched junction bases: 4. This CDR3 is built from 17 residues. The clonotype was recovered from a man aged 18 to 30 with active or convalescent COVID-19. Sequencing used peripheral blood. The gene calls are TRBV4-1 and TRBJ1-6; 8 nucleotides line up with TRBD1. The CDR3 DNA is TGCGCCAGCAGCCAAGTTGGACAGGGTCCCTATAATTCACCCCTCCACTTT. Encoded protein: CASSQVGQGPYNSPLHF.